This TCR beta chain was sequenced during a study of blood T cell repertoires in COVID-19. The study drew participants aged about 18 to 90 years from roughly 25 US areas. Clinical history reported by participants formed the basis on which cohorts were assigned. Before being deemed recovered, Cohort 3 donors had two negative PCRs, clearance, or symptom resolution. Authors' processing steps: Counts of nucleated cells, estimated from reference gene primer amplification, were obtained. Assay: immunoSEQ multiplex PCR; the TCRdb copy retains only in-frame clones and omits some. V and J calls and clone size are those listed in that table; D and trimming were worked out from the DNA. The sample shows over 200,000 clones, 80% to 90% of them seen only once. Germline-derived CDR1 and CDR2 are SGHRS and YFSETQ. The CDR3 consists of 16 residues. Between the trimmed V and J ends, which lost 2 bases and 0 bases, there was a span of 14 bases.

The rearrangement uses TRBV5-1 and TRBJ1-1, with no clear D. The sequence was obtained from a woman aged 45-65 years who had recovered from COVID-19. Sequenced sample: PBMCs or T cells enriched from blood (not recorded which). Written as DNA, the CDR3 is TGCGCCAGCAGCTTAACCTTCCGGAGCCTGAACACTGAAGCTTTCTTT. As protein: CASSLTFRSLNTEAFF. The variable domain in full, completed from reference TRBV5-1 and TRBJ1-1, reads KAGVTQTPRYLIKTRGQQVTLSCSPISGHRSVSWYQQTPGQGLQFLFEYFSETQRNKGNFPGRFSGRQFSNSRSEMNVSTLELGDSALYLCASSLTFRSLNTEAFFGQGTRLTVV.